The rows below give T cell receptor beta chains drawn from one sample of a study of regulatory T cells in long-lasting Graves disease. In TCRdb, the multiplex PCR reads were re-called with MiXCR into one record per CDR3 protein. The sample has 530,000 or so distinct CDR3 sequences; around 16% are singletons. The same specimen was also included in a second study, on T cells in Graves' hyperthyroidism and ophthalmopathy.

This specimen consisted of peripheral blood mononuclear cells (PBMCs), obtained at new diagnosis, from a patient treated with antithyroid drugs. The receptor set was obtained from a man aged 18-30 years with Graves disease. Both conserved end residues are part of each CDR3. D genes are given only for firm matches. Expanded clones are given a class, and other clones once, few, many or no size at all.

CAISPGQSSYEQYF TGTGCCATCAGCCCAGGGCAGAGCTCCTACGAGCAGTACTTC many TRBV10-3 . TRBJ2-7
CSGQRFSEQFF TGCAGTGGTCAGAGGTTCAGTGAGCAGTTCTTC few TRBV20-1 . TRBJ2-1
CASSLAVLTGNEQFF TGTGCCAGCAGCTTAGCGGTCCTAACTGGCAATGAGCAGTTCTTC many TRBV7-2 . TRBJ2-1
CASSWTGGGYEQYF TGTGCCAGCAGTTGGACAGGGGGAGGCTACGAGCAGTACTTC few TRBV12-3/TRBV12-4 TRBD1 TRBJ2-7
CASSWGVRGRETQYF TGTGCCAGCAGTTGGGGAGTAAGGGGAAGGGAGACCCAGTACTTC many TRBV27 . TRBJ2-5
CASSVGEEQYF TGTGCCAGCAGCGTAGGTGAAGAGCAGTACTTC many TRBV7-9 . TRBJ2-7
CASSRDWRDTQYF TGTGCCAGCAGTCGGGACTGGAGAGATACGCAGTATTTT many TRBV12-3/TRBV12-4 . TRBJ2-3
CASSPSRGRSYNSPPHF TGTGCCAGCAGTCCCTCCCGGGGACGCTCCTATAATTCACCCCCCCACTTT few TRBV27 . TRBJ1-6
CASKGISGSFNEQFF TGTGCCAGCAAAGGAATTAGCGGGAGTTTCAATGAGCAGTTCTTC many TRBV7-6 TRBD2 TRBJ2-1
CASSTLWGGQKETQYF TGTGCCAGCTCAACACTATGGGGGGGCCAAAAAGAGACCCAGTACTTC many TRBV18 . TRBJ2-5
CASSQTPRADSREQYF TGCGCCAGCAGCCAAACCCCGAGGGCAGATTCTCGGGAGCAGTACTTC . TRBV11-1 . TRBJ2-7
CATSDGGNYGYTF TGTGCCACCAGTGATGGGGGTAATTATGGCTACACCTTC . TRBV24-1 . TRBJ1-2
CASSLIRTDTQYF TGTGCCAGCAGTCTGATTCGCACAGATACGCAGTATTTT . TRBV12-3/TRBV12-4 . TRBJ2-3
CASSEGLGKEKLFF TGTGCCAGCAGTGAAGGTCTCGGGAAGGAAAAACTGTTTTTT few TRBV6-1 . TRBJ1-4
CASSWGGQGGEQYF TGTGCCAGCAGCTGGGGGGGACAGGGGGGCGAGCAGTACTTC . TRBV9 TRBD1 TRBJ2-7
CSATGASGNEQFF TGCAGTGCAACCGGGGCCTCCGGGAATGAGCAGTTCTTC many TRBV20-1 . TRBJ2-1
CASSPPRAGGYNEQFF TGTGCCAGCAGCCCTCCGAGGGCGGGAGGCTACAATGAGCAGTTCTTC many TRBV5-5 TRBD2 TRBJ2-1
CASRPGTGPLYNEQFF TGTGCCAGCAGACCTGGGACAGGCCCCTTATACAATGAGCAGTTCTTC many TRBV7-9 TRBD1 TRBJ2-1
CASSTGDRDGNQPQHF TGTGCCAGCAGCACAGGGGATAGGGACGGCAATCAGCCCCAGCATTTT . TRBV5-6 TRBD1 TRBJ1-5
CASSDWTETYQETQYF TGTGCCAGCAGCGATTGGACAGAAACATACCAAGAGACCCAGTACTTC . TRBV11-2 . TRBJ2-5
CSGGGSGGTYEQYF TGCAGCGGGGGGGGCTCAGGGGGGACCTACGAGCAGTACTTC . TRBV29-1 . TRBJ2-7
CASSERGETQYF TGTGCCAGCAGTGAAAGGGGAGAGACCCAGTACTTC many TRBV2 . TRBJ2-5
CASTRLATDTQYF TGTGCCAGCACCAGACTAGCGACTGATACGCAGTATTTT . TRBV6-1 TRBD2 TRBJ2-3
CASGLVINEQFF TGTGCTAGTGGTTTGGTAATCAATGAGCAGTTCTTC many TRBV12-5 . TRBJ2-1
CASSLMSDTQYF TGTGCCAGCAGTTTGATGTCAGATACGCAGTATTTT many TRBV7-3 . TRBJ2-3
CASSALGEQETQYF TGTGCCAGCAGCGCACTAGGGGAACAAGAGACCCAGTACTTC few TRBV9 . TRBJ2-5
CASSLELKRVTDTQYF TGCGCCAGCAGCTTGGAACTAAAGAGAGTCACAGATACGCAGTATTTT . TRBV5-1 . TRBJ2-3
CASNLTPRASTDTQYF TGTGCCAGCAACCTTACCCCGCGGGCTTCCACAGATACGCAGTATTTT many TRBV27 . TRBJ2-3
CASSLPGQGIATNEKLFF TGTGCCAGCAGTTTACCGGGACAGGGGATTGCAACTAATGAAAAACTGTTTTTT . TRBV28 TRBD1 TRBJ1-4
CASSQAGTGAETQYF TGCGCCAGCAGCCAAGCCGGGACAGGGGCAGAGACCCAGTACTTC many TRBV4-1 TRBD1 TRBJ2-5
CASSEWSGDPQETQYF TGTGCCAGCAGTGAATGGAGCGGAGATCCCCAAGAGACCCAGTACTTC . TRBV6-1 . TRBJ2-5
CASSPTGAGNTEAFF TGTGCCAGCAGTCCGACAGGGGCAGGGAACACTGAAGCTTTCTTT many TRBV28 TRBD1 TRBJ1-1
CASSTGDLASEQYF TGTGCCAGCAGTACAGGGGACCTAGCTTCCGAGCAGTACTTC many TRBV28 TRBD1 TRBJ2-7
CSANQGREQYF TGCAGTGCTAACCAGGGGCGGGAGCAGTACTTC many TRBV20-1 . TRBJ2-7
CASSSTPGTGSYEQYF TGTGCCAGCAGTTCAACCCCCGGGACCGGCTCCTACGAGCAGTACTTC many TRBV27 . TRBJ2-7